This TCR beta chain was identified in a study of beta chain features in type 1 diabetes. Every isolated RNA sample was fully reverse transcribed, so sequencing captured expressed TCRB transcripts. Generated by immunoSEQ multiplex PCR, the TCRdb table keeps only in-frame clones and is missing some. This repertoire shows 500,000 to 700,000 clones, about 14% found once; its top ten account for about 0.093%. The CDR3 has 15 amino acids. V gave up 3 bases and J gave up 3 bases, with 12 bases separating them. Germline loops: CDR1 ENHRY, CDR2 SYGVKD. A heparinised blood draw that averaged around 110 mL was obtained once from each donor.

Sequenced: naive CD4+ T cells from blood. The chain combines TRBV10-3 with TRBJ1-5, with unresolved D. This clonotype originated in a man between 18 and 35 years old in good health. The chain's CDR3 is CAISDVKGFNQPQHF. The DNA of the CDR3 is TGTGCCATCAGTGATGTAAAGGGTTTCAATCAGCCCCAGCATTTT.